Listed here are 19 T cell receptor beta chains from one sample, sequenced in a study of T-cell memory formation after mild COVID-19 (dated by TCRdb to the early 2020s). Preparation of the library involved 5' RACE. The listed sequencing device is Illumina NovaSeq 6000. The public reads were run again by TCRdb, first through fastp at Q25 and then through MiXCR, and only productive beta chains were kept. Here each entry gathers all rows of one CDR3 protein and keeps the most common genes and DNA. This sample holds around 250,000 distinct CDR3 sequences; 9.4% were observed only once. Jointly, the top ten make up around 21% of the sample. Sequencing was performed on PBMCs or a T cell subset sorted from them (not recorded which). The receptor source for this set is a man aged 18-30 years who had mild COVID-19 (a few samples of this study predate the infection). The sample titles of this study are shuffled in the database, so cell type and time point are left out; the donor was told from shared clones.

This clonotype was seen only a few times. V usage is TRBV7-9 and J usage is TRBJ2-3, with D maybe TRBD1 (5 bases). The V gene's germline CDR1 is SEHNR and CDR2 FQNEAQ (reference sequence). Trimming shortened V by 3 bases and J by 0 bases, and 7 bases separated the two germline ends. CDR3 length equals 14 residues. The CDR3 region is CASSLPGSTDTQYF. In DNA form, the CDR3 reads TGTGCCAGCAGCTTGCCAGGGAGCACAGATACGCAGTATTTT. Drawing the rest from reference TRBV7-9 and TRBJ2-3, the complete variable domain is DTGVSQNPRHKITKRGQNVTFRCDPISEHNRLYWYRQTLGQGPEFLTYFQNEAQLEKSRLLSDRFSAERPKGSFSTLEIQRTEQGDSAMYLCASSLPGSTDTQYFGPGTRLTVL.

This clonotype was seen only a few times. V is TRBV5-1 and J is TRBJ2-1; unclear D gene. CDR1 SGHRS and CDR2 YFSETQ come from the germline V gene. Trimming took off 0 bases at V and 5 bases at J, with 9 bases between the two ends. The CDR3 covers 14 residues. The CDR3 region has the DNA TGCGCCAGCAGCTTGGTGACATCGAACAATGAGCAGTTCTTC. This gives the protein CASSLVTSNNEQFF.

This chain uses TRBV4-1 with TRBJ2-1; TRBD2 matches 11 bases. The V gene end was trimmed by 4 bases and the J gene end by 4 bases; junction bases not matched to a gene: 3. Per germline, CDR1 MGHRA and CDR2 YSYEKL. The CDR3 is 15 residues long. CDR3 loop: CASSPTSGNYNEQFF. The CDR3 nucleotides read TGCGCCAGCAGCCCGACTAGCGGGAATTACAATGAGCAGTTCTTC.

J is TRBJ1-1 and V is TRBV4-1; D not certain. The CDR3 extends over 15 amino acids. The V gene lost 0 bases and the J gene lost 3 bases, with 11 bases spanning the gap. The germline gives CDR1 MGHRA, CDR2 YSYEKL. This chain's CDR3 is CASSQDPGQYTEAFF. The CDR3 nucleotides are TGCGCCAGCAGCCAAGATCCAGGCCAGTACACTGAAGCTTTCTTT.

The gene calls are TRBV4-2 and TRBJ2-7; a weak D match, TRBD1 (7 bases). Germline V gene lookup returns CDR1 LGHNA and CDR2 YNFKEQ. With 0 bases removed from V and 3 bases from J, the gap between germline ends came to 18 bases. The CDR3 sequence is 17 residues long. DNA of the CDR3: TGTGCCAGCAGCCAAGATAACCAGGGGGGACCCCTCTACGAGCAGTACTTC. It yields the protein CASSQDNQGGPLYEQYF.

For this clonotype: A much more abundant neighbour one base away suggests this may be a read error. CDR3 protein: CASRALTSDTETQYF. The CDR3 region has the DNA TGTGCCAGCAGGGCCCTGACTAGCGATACAGAAACGCAGTATTTT. J is TRBJ2-3 and V is TRBV12-3 or TRBV12-4, with 8 bases identical to TRBD2. The CDR3 contains 15 residues.

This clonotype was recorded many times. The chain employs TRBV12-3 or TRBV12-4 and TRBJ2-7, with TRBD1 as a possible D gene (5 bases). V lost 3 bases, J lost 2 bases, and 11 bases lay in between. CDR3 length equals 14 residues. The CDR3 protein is CASSFQGGPYEQYF. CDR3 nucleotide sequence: TGTGCCAGCAGTTTCCAGGGTGGACCCTACGAGCAGTACTTC.

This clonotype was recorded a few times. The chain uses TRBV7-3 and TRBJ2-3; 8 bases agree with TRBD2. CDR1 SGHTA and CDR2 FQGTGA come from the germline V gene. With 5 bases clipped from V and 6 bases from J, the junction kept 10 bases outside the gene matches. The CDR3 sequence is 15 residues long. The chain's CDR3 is CASSPRRGEVDTQYF. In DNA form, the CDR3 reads TGTGCCAGCAGCCCGCGGCGGGGGGAGGTTGATACGCAGTATTTT.

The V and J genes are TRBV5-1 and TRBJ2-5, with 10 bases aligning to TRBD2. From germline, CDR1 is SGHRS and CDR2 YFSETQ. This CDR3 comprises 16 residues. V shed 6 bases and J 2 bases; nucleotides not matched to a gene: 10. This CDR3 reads CASTLGSSGGQETQYF. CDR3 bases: TGCGCCAGCACTTTGGGATCTAGCGGGGGACAAGAGACCCAGTACTTC.

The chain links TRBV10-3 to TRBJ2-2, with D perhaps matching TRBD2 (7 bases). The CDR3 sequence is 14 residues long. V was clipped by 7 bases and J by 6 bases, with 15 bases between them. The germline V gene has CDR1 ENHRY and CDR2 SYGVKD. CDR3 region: CAIMGQGRAGELFF. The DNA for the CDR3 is TGTGCCATCATGGGTCAGGGGAGGGCCGGGGAGCTGTTTTTT.

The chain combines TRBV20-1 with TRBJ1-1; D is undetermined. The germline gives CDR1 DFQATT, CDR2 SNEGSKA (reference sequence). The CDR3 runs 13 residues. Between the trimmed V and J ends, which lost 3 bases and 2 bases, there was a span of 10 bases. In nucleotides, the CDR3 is TGCAGTGCTAGTCATACCGGAAACACTGAAGCTTTCTTT. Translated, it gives CSASHTGNTEAFF.

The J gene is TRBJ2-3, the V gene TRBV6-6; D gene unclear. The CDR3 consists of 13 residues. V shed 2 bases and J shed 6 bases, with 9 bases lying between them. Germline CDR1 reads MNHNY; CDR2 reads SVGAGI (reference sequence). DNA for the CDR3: TGTGCCAGCAGTTACCCCCAGGTGGATACGCAGTATTTT. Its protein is CASSYPQVDTQYF.

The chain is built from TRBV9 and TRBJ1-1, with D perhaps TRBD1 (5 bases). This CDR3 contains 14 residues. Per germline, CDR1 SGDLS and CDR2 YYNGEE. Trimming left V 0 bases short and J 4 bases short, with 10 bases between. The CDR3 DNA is TGTGCCAGCAGCGTAGACAGGCGGGGCACTGAAGCTTTCTTT. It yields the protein CASSVDRRGTEAFF.

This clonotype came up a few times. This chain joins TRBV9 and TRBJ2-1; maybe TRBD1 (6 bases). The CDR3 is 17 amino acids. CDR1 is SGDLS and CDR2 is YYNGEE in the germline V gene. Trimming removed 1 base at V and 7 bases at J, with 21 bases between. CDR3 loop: CASSVRDRVRGLNEQFF. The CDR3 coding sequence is TGTGCCAGCAGCGTAAGGGATCGGGTAAGGGGGTTGAATGAGCAGTTCTTC.

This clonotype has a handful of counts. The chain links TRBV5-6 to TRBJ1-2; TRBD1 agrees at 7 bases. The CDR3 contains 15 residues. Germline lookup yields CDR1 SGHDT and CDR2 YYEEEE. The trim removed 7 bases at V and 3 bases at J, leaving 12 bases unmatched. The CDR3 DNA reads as TGTGCCAGCCTTCAATTGGGACAGATTGACTATGGCTACACCTTC. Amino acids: CASLQLGQIDYGYTF.

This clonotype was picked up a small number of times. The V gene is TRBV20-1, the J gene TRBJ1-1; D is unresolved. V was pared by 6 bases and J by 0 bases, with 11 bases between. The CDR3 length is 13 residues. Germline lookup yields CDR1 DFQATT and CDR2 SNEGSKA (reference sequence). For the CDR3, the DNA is TGCAGTGCCCCTTACCAGTTGAACACTGAAGCTTTCTTT. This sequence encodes CSAPYQLNTEAFF.

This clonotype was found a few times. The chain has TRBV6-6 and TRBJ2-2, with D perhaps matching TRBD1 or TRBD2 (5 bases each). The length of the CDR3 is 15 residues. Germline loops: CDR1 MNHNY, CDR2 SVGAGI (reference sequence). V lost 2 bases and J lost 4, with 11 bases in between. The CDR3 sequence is CASSYRGRGTGELFF. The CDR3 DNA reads TGTGCCAGCAGTTACAGGGGCCGGGGCACCGGGGAGCTGTTTTTT.

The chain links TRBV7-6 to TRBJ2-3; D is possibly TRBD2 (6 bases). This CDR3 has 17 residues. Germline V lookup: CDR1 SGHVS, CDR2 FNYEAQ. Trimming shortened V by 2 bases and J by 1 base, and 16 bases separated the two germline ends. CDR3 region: CASSLRRAGIGTDTQYF. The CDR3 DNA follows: TGTGCCAGCAGCTTAAGGCGGGCGGGGATAGGCACAGATACGCAGTATTTT. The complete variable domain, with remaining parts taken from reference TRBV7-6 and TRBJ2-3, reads GAGVSQSPRYKVTKRGQDVALRCDPISGHVSLYWYRQALGQGPEFLTYFNYEAQQDKSGLPNDRFSAERPEGSISTLTIQRTEQRDSAMYRCASSLRRAGIGTDTQYFGPGTRLTVL.

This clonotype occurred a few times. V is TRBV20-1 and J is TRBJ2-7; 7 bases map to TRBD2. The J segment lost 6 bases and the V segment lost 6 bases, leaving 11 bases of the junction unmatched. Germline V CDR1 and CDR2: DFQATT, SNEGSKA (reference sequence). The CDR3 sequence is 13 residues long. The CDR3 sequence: CSAYGGGLSEQYV. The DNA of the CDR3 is TGCAGTGCCTATGGGGGGGGTTTATCCGAGCAGTACGTC.